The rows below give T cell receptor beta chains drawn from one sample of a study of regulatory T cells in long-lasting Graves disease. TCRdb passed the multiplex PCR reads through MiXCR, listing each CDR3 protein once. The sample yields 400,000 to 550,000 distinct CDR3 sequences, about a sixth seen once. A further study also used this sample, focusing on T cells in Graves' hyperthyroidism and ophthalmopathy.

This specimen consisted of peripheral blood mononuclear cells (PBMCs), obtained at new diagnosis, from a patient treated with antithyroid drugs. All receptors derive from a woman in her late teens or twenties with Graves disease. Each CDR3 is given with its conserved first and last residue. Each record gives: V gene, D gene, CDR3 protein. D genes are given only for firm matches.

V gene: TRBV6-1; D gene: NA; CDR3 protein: CASSTDRHNEQFF
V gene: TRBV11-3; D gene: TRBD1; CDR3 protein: CASSRRSVPGQAYEQYF
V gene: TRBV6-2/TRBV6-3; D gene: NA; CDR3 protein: CASSNSMEYEQYF
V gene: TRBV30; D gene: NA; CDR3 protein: CAWSVEGGSEKLFF
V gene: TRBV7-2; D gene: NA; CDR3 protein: CASSPAWLTNLYEQYF
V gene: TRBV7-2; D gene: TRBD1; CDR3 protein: CASSLDRESYEQYF
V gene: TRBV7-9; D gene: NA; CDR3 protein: CASSLERWADFHTGELFF
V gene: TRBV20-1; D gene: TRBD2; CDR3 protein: CSARTSHNEQFF
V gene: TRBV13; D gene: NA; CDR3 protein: CASTRGTTYEQYF
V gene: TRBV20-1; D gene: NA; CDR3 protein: CSAPGPDPYEQYF
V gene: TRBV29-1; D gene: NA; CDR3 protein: CSVDSLVNRYNEQFF
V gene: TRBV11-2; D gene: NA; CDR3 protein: CASSLGLNQPQHF
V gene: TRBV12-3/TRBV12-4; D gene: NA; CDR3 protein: CASRNNLPNTEQFF
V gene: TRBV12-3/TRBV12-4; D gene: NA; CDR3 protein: CASSTTGTSEAFF
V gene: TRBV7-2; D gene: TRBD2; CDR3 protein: CASSSGLASYNEQFF
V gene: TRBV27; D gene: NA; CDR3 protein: CASSLSGRVDTEAFF
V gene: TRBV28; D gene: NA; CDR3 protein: CASRRDSQYEQYF
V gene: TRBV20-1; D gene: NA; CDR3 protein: CSARRTVQETQYF
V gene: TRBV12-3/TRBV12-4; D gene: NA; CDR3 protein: CASSLPGTQHNEQFF
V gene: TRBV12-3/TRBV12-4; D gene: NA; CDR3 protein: CASSLEWFGGREAFF